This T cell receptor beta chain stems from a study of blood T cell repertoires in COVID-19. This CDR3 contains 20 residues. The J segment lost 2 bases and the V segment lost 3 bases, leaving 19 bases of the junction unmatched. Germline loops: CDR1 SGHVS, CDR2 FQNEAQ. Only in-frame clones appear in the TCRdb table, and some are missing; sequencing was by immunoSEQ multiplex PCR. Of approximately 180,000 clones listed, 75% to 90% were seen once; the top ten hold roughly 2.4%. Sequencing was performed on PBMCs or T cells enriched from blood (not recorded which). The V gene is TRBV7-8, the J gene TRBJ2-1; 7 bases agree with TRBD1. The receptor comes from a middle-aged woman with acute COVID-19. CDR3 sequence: CASSFPQGDPQGHPYNEQFF. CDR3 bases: TGTGCCAGCAGCTTTCCACAAGGGGACCCACAGGGGCATCCCTACAATGAGCAGTTCTTC. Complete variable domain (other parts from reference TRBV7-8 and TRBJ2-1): GAGVSQSPRYKVAKRGQDVALRCDPISGHVSLFWYQQALGQGPEFLTYFQNEAQLDKSGLPSDRFFAERPEGSVSTLKIQRTQQEDSAVYLCASSFPQGDPQGHPYNEQFFGPGTRLTVL.